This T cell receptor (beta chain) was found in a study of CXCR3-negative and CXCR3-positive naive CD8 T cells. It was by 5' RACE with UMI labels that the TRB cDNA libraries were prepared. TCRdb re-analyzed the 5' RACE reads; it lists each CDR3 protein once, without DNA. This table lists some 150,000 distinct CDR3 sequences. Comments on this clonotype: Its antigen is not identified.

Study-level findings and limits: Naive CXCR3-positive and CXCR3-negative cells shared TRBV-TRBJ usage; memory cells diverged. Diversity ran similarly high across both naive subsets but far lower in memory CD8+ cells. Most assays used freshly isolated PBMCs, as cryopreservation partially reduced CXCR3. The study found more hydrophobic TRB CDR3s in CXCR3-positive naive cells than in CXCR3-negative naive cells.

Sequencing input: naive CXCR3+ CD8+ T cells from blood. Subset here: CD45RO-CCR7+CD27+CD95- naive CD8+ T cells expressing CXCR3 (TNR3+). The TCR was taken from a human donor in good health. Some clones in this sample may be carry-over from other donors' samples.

CDR3 sequence: CASSYSLGHDQPQHF. The chain recombines TRBV6-5 with TRBJ1-5; there is no DNA to check the TCRdb D call of TRBD1. Germline V gene sequence: CDR1 MNHEY, CDR2 SVGAGI. CDR3 length: 15 residues.